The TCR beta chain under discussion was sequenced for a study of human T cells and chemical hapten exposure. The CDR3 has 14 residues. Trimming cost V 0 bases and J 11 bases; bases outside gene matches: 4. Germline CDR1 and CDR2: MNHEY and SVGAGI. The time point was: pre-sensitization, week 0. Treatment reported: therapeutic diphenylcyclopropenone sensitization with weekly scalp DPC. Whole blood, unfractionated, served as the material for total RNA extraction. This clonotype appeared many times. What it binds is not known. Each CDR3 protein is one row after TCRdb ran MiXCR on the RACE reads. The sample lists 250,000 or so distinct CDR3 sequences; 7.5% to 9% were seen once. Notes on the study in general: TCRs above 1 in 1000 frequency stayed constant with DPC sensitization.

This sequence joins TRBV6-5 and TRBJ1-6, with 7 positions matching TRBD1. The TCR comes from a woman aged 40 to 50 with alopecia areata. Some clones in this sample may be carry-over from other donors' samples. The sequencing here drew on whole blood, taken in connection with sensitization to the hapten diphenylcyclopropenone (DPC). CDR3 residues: CASSYSRGQTPLHF. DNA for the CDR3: TGTGCCAGCAGTTACTCGAGGGGGCAAACACCCCTCCACTTT.